One and the same sample provided the 15 T cell receptor beta chains below, sequenced in a study of neurological immune-mediated disorders. Using its own MiXCR run on the 5' RACE reads, TCRdb lists one record per CDR3 protein. The sample yields 27,000 or so distinct CDR3 sequences, about 3% seen once. Sequenced material: PBMCs. Source of these receptors: a woman younger than 45 with multiple sclerosis.

This clonotype was seen at least ten times. The chain couples TRBV20-1 to TRBJ2-5, with D possibly TRBD1 on 5 matching bases. The CDR3 is 14 amino acids. Looked up from germline, CDR1 is DFQATT and CDR2 is SNEGSKA (reference sequence). Trimming took off 4 bases at V and 6 bases at J, with 18 bases between the two ends. CDR3 region: CSATTQGATKTQYF. The CDR3 DNA reads TGCAGTGCTACGACACAAGGGGCTACAAAGACCCAGTACTTC.

Ten or more counts support this clonotype. The chain joins TRBV7-2 to TRBJ1-2, with D tentatively TRBD1 (5 bases). Germline V gene lookup returns CDR1 SGHTA and CDR2 FQGNSA. This CDR3 comprises 13 residues. Trimming pared 6 bases from V and 5 bases from J, leaving 13 bases between. CDR3 loop: CASRAGGSYGYTF. CDR3 DNA sequence: TGTGCCAGCAGAGCCGGGGGTAGTTATGGCTACACCTTC.

This clonotype has ten or more counts. The J gene is TRBJ2-1, the V gene TRBV3-1; D is unresolved. Germline V gene lookup returns CDR1 LGHDT and CDR2 YNNKEL (reference sequence). V gave up 4 bases and J gave up 6 bases, with 22 bases separating them. CDR3 length: 17 residues. This CDR3 reads CASSRMSSGSSLNEQFF. The CDR3 region has the DNA TGTGCCAGCAGCCGTATGTCAAGTGGGTCCTCACTCAATGAGCAGTTCTTC.

This clonotype has only a few counts. The chain uses TRBV7-2 and TRBJ2-7, with 8 bases lining up with TRBD2. The CDR3 spans 15 residues. Unmatched junction bases numbered 5, after V lost 2 bases and J lost 2 bases. CDR1 and CDR2 (germline): SGHTA, FQGNSA. The CDR3 loop is CASSLTSGGPYEQYF. CDR3 coding DNA: TGTGCCAGCAGCTTAACTAGCGGAGGGCCCTACGAGCAGTACTTC.

This clonotype was counted many times. This chain connects TRBV4-1 to TRBJ2-7; TRBD2 aligns across 8 bases. The V segment lost 1 base and the J segment 3 bases; nucleotides outside the gene matches: 8. CDR1 and CDR2 from the germline V gene are MGHRA and YSYEKL. There are 16 residues in the CDR3. The chain's CDR3 is CASSQGPGGVDYEQYF. Here the CDR3 DNA reads TGCGCCAGCAGCCAAGGCCCCGGGGGGGTGGACTACGAGCAGTACTTC.

V and J are TRBV20-1 and TRBJ1-2; D not resolved. Germline values: CDR1 DFQATT, CDR2 SNEGSKA (reference sequence). The CDR3 contains 14 residues. V was shortened by 6 bases and J by 3 bases, with 17 bases between the two germline ends. CDR3 in DNA: TGCAGTGCACTGCTCCCTTTAACTTACTATGGCTACACCTTC. The encoded protein is CSALLPLTYYGYTF.

This clonotype was recorded many times. This rearrangement joins TRBV29-1 to TRBJ2-7; D is unclear. The CDR3 covers 12 residues. Per germline, CDR1 SQVTM and CDR2 ANQGSEA. Between the trimmed V and J ends, which lost 7 bases and 2 bases, there was a span of 12 bases. CDR3 sequence (DNA): TGCAGCGCAACATACCACACCTACGAGCAGTACTTC. Translation gives CSATYHTYEQYF.

This clonotype was seen many times. The chain carries TRBV7-2 and TRBJ1-2; 9 bases are shared with TRBD1. V lost 7 bases and J lost 4; bases outside the gene matches: 10. Germline CDR1 and CDR2: SGHTA and FQGNSA. The CDR3 sequence is 15 residues long. The DNA of the CDR3 is TGTGCCAGCAACCGTCCGGGACAGGGTCTCTATGGCTACACCTTC. Its protein is CASNRPGQGLYGYTF.

Ten or more counts support this clonotype. The chain carries TRBV20-1 and TRBJ1-1; a possible D gene is TRBD1 (6 bases). Germline V gene lookup returns CDR1 DFQATT and CDR2 SNEGSKA (reference sequence). This CDR3 contains 17 residues. Deletions cut 1 base from V and 1 base from J, with 19 bases between. The CDR3 DNA sequence: TGCAGTGCTAGAGCCCCTAGGGGGGCAGGGGCGAACACTGAAGCTTTCTTT. Its protein product is CSARAPRGAGANTEAFF.

The table lists this clonotype with many counts. The chain recombines TRBV10-3 with TRBJ1-2, with 8 nucleotides matching TRBD1. Germline trimming cut 6 bases from V and 5 bases from J; bases unmatched to any gene: 8. Per the germline V gene, CDR1 is ENHRY and CDR2 is SYGVKD. This CDR3 is 14 amino acids long. The CDR3 here is CAIRGVTGAYGYTF. The CDR3 nucleotides read TGTGCCATCAGGGGGGTGACAGGGGCATATGGCTACACCTTC.

This clonotype was detected ten times or more. One end of the junction fails to match germline, which may point to a read error. J is TRBJ1-5 and V is TRBV20-1; D unresolved. The germline V gene encodes CDR1 DFQATT and CDR2 SNEGSKA (reference sequence). The CDR3 consists of 17 residues. The CDR3 DNA sequence: TGCAGTGCTAGACAAAGCCCGAGAATACTCGGGGAGCAGCCCCAGAATTTT. It is translated as CSARQSPRILGEQPQNF.

Ten or more counts support this clonotype. The chain employs TRBV9 and TRBJ1-1; D unresolved. V lost 6 bases to trimming and J lost 0 bases, with 12 bases between them. The CDR3 consists of 14 residues. CDR1 is SGDLS and CDR2 is YYNGEE in the germline V gene. Here the CDR3 reads CASTPGEVNTEAFF. In DNA, the CDR3 is TGTGCCAGCACCCCCGGGGAAGTGAACACTGAAGCTTTCTTT.

This clonotype came up many times. The junction and the germline gene differ at one end; a read error may be behind it. V is TRBV11-2 and J is TRBJ1-5; unclear D gene. The CDR3 spans 15 residues. Germline lookup yields CDR1 SGHAT and CDR2 FQNNGV. CDR3 in amino acids: CASSPGGSSNQPQNF. In nucleotides, the CDR3 is TGTGCCAGCAGCCCCGGCGGGTCTAGCAATCAGCCCCAGAATTTT.

This clonotype was observed many times. The chain is built from TRBV10-3 and TRBJ2-3; D tentatively reads TRBD1 or TRBD2 (5 bases each). V dropped 0 bases and J dropped 6 bases, with 13 bases sitting between them. Germline V gene lookup returns CDR1 ENHRY and CDR2 SYGVKD. The CDR3 covers 15 residues. DNA of the CDR3: TGTGCCATCAGTGAGTCGGGACCCCGTGGGGATACGCAGTATTTT. As protein: CAISESGPRGDTQYF.

This clonotype was recorded at least ten times. The rearrangement uses TRBV5-1 and TRBJ2-1; D remains unclear. The CDR3 covers 12 residues. Trimming left V 2 bases short and J 8 bases short, with 8 bases between. From germline, CDR1 is SGHRS and CDR2 YFSETQ. CDR3 region: CASSLRGDEQFF. The CDR3 bases are TGCGCCAGCAGCTTAAGAGGCGATGAGCAGTTCTTC.